This is a list of T cell receptor beta chains from one sample in a study of blood T cell repertoires in COVID-19. Clones were sequenced by immunoSEQ multiplex PCR, and TCRdb holds only the in-frame ones, with some missing. This sample carries roughly 240,000 clones, around 87% of them seen once, and the ten largest clones take about 3.1%. The sequenced sample was peripheral blood. These receptor sequences come from a woman in her 30s who had recovered from COVID-19. Each CDR3 is given with its conserved first and last residue. The order of the fields is CDR3 DNA, CDR3 protein, V gene, D gene, clone size, J gene. The D gene is left open where the match is weak. Clone size is shown for a subset of rows, as once, few, many or a class of expanded clone.

CDR3 DNA: TGTGCCAGTAGTATAGATCGCGGGGCCGATAATTCACCCCTCCACTTT; CDR3 protein: CASSIDRGADNSPLHF; V gene: TRBV19; D gene: NA; clone size: many; J gene: TRBJ1-6
CDR3 DNA: TGTGCCAGCAGCTTGCAGGGAAACACCGGGGAGCTGTTTTTT; CDR3 protein: CASSLQGNTGELFF; V gene: TRBV13; D gene: NA; clone size: NA; J gene: TRBJ2-2
CDR3 DNA: TGTGCCAGCAGCTTATCCGGGACTAGCGGGGGGCACTACGAGCAGTACTTC; CDR3 protein: CASSLSGTSGGHYEQYF; V gene: TRBV7-6; D gene: TRBD2; clone size: once; J gene: TRBJ2-7
CDR3 DNA: TGTGCCAGCAGTGAAACGGGGGCTGAAGCTTTCTTT; CDR3 protein: CASSETGAEAFF; V gene: TRBV2; D gene: NA; clone size: NA; J gene: TRBJ1-1
CDR3 DNA: TGTGCCAGCAGCTTGCAGGGTATGGAAGGCTACACCTTC; CDR3 protein: CASSLQGMEGYTF; V gene: TRBV5-4; D gene: NA; clone size: NA; J gene: TRBJ1-2
CDR3 DNA: TGTGCCAGCAGTACAAATCCAAGCGGGGGAACAGATACGCAGTATTTT; CDR3 protein: CASSTNPSGGTDTQYF; V gene: TRBV9; D gene: TRBD2; clone size: NA; J gene: TRBJ2-3
CDR3 DNA: TGTGCCAGCTCGTTCGACACTGGAAACACCATATATTTT; CDR3 protein: CASSFDTGNTIYF; V gene: TRBV18; D gene: NA; clone size: NA; J gene: TRBJ1-3
CDR3 DNA: TGTGCCAGTAGCCCGACAGGGGCGCTTTTACCCCTCCACTTT; CDR3 protein: CASSPTGALLPLHF; V gene: TRBV19; D gene: TRBD1; clone size: few; J gene: TRBJ1-6
CDR3 DNA: TGCGCCAGCAGCTTAGAAAGGGCCTCCCAGGGCAATGAGCAGTTCTTC; CDR3 protein: CASSLERASQGNEQFF; V gene: TRBV5-1; D gene: NA; clone size: NA; J gene: TRBJ2-1
CDR3 DNA: TGTGCCAGCAGTTGGGGCAGGGGAAGAGTCTACGAGCAGTACTTC; CDR3 protein: CASSWGRGRVYEQYF; V gene: TRBV6-5; D gene: NA; clone size: NA; J gene: TRBJ2-7
CDR3 DNA: TGCGCCATCGCGACGGGACAGAACTATGGCTACACCTTC; CDR3 protein: CAIATGQNYGYTF; V gene: TRBV10-2; D gene: TRBD1; clone size: once; J gene: TRBJ1-2
CDR3 DNA: TGTGCCAGCAGCAAAGAACAAGGGACTAGCGGGGGGCTGGCCCCAGAGACCCAGTACTTC; CDR3 protein: CASSKEQGTSGGLAPETQYF; V gene: TRBV21-1; D gene: NA; clone size: NA; J gene: TRBJ2-5
CDR3 DNA: TGTGCCAGCAGCGTAGAAAGCCGGACAGCGAACACCGGGGAGCTGTTTTTT; CDR3 protein: CASSVESRTANTGELFF; V gene: TRBV9; D gene: NA; clone size: NA; J gene: TRBJ2-2
CDR3 DNA: TGTGCCAGCAGCGTACAGGGGGTAGGCTCCTACGAGCAGTACTTC; CDR3 protein: CASSVQGVGSYEQYF; V gene: TRBV2; D gene: TRBD1; clone size: NA; J gene: TRBJ2-7
CDR3 DNA: TGTGCCAGCAGCTTAGGGCTAGCGGGGGGGCAAGAGACCCAGTACTTC; CDR3 protein: CASSLGLAGGQETQYF; V gene: TRBV7-7; D gene: TRBD2; clone size: once; J gene: TRBJ2-5
CDR3 DNA: TGCGCCAGCAGCCCCGGGACAGCAAACGAGCAGTACTTC; CDR3 protein: CASSPGTANEQYF; V gene: TRBV4-3; D gene: TRBD1; clone size: NA; J gene: TRBJ2-7
CDR3 DNA: TGTGCCAGTAGTAATGTCGACTCTGATAGCAATCAGCCCCAGCATTTT; CDR3 protein: CASSNVDSDSNQPQHF; V gene: TRBV19; D gene: NA; clone size: NA; J gene: TRBJ1-5
CDR3 DNA: TGTGCCAGCAGCACCTATTCGGAGGGGACGAACACTGAAGCTTTCTTT; CDR3 protein: CASSTYSEGTNTEAFF; V gene: TRBV4-2; D gene: NA; clone size: NA; J gene: TRBJ1-1
CDR3 DNA: TGTGCCAGAAGCCCCTCGGGGATTCTGAACACTGAAGCTTTCTTT; CDR3 protein: CARSPSGILNTEAFF; V gene: TRBV7-5; D gene: NA; clone size: NA; J gene: TRBJ1-1
CDR3 DNA: TGTGCCAGCGCTCGGGACAGCAGCACCTACAATGAGCAGTTCTTC; CDR3 protein: CASARDSSTYNEQFF; V gene: TRBV3-1/TRBV3-2; D gene: TRBD1; clone size: NA; J gene: TRBJ2-1
CDR3 DNA: TGTGCCAGCAGTGATCCAGCTCGGGGCGGGGAGCTGTTTTTT; CDR3 protein: CASSDPARGGELFF; V gene: TRBV2; D gene: NA; clone size: few; J gene: TRBJ2-2
CDR3 DNA: TGTGCCAGTAGAGACGGGGTCTGGGAAAAACTGTTTTTT; CDR3 protein: CASRDGVWEKLFF; V gene: TRBV19; D gene: NA; clone size: NA; J gene: TRBJ1-4
CDR3 DNA: TGTGCCAGCAGCTTCGGGGGATCCACAGATACGCAGTATTTT; CDR3 protein: CASSFGGSTDTQYF; V gene: TRBV7-8; D gene: NA; clone size: NA; J gene: TRBJ2-3
CDR3 DNA: TGTGCCAGCAGCTTCGGACAGAACACTGAAGCTTTCTTT; CDR3 protein: CASSFGQNTEAFF; V gene: TRBV5-4; D gene: NA; clone size: few; J gene: TRBJ1-1
CDR3 DNA: TGTGCCAGCAGGCCCCGAGGAGAGCCGAACACTGAAGCTTTCTTT; CDR3 protein: CASRPRGEPNTEAFF; V gene: TRBV6-5; D gene: NA; clone size: NA; J gene: TRBJ1-1
CDR3 DNA: TGTGCCAGCAGTACCAGGGGTAATGAGCAGTTCTTC; CDR3 protein: CASSTRGNEQFF; V gene: TRBV27; D gene: NA; clone size: NA; J gene: TRBJ2-1
CDR3 DNA: TGTGCCAGCAGCTTAGTATCGGGGTCTGGGGCCAACGTCCTGACTTTC; CDR3 protein: CASSLVSGSGANVLTF; V gene: TRBV7-2; D gene: NA; clone size: NA; J gene: TRBJ2-6
CDR3 DNA: TGTGCCAGCAGTGAAAGGCAGGGGAATTCACCCCTCCACTTT; CDR3 protein: CASSERQGNSPLHF; V gene: TRBV2; D gene: NA; clone size: NA; J gene: TRBJ1-6
CDR3 DNA: TGCGCCAGCAGCCGGACTAGCGGGGGCGCCTGGGGGACCCAGTACTTC; CDR3 protein: CASSRTSGGAWGTQYF; V gene: TRBV4-1; D gene: TRBD2; clone size: NA; J gene: TRBJ2-5
CDR3 DNA: TGTGCCAGCTCACCGGGACAGGGACTTAATGAGCAGTTCTTC; CDR3 protein: CASSPGQGLNEQFF; V gene: TRBV18; D gene: TRBD1; clone size: NA; J gene: TRBJ2-1
CDR3 DNA: TGTGCCAGCAGCTTGGGGGTCACAGGGGCCAATTCACCCCTCCACTTT; CDR3 protein: CASSLGVTGANSPLHF; V gene: TRBV5-4; D gene: TRBD1; clone size: NA; J gene: TRBJ1-6
CDR3 DNA: TGTGCCAGCAGCGTAGCGTACGGTTCCTACGAGCAGTACTTC; CDR3 protein: CASSVAYGSYEQYF; V gene: TRBV9; D gene: NA; clone size: NA; J gene: TRBJ2-7
CDR3 DNA: TGTGCCAGCAGCGAGGACAGGGGGCTGGGCTCCTACAATGAGCAGTTCTTC; CDR3 protein: CASSEDRGLGSYNEQFF; V gene: TRBV9; D gene: TRBD1; clone size: NA; J gene: TRBJ2-1
CDR3 DNA: TGTGCCTGGAGACGTGGGCCAAGCACCTTGAACACTGAAGCTTTCTTT; CDR3 protein: CAWRRGPSTLNTEAFF; V gene: TRBV30; D gene: NA; clone size: few; J gene: TRBJ1-1
CDR3 DNA: TGTGCCAGCAGCTTAGTTGGGGGGAGGAGCTCCTACGAGCAGTACTTC; CDR3 protein: CASSLVGGRSSYEQYF; V gene: TRBV7-2; D gene: NA; clone size: NA; J gene: TRBJ2-7
CDR3 DNA: TGTGCCAGCAGCCAAACTGATCCGGGGGAGACCGGGGAGCTGTTTTTT; CDR3 protein: CASSQTDPGETGELFF; V gene: TRBV3-1/TRBV3-2; D gene: NA; clone size: NA; J gene: TRBJ2-2
CDR3 DNA: TGTGCCAGCAGTTTAGGACAGGGTGGGGCAGATACGCAGTATTTT; CDR3 protein: CASSLGQGGADTQYF; V gene: TRBV27; D gene: TRBD1; clone size: once; J gene: TRBJ2-3
CDR3 DNA: TGTGCCAGCACAGATCCAGGGAGGGAAAGTCAGCCCCAGCATTTT; CDR3 protein: CASTDPGRESQPQHF; V gene: TRBV6-5; D gene: NA; clone size: NA; J gene: TRBJ1-5
CDR3 DNA: TGTGCCAGCTCACCAATAGGACAGGCGGTCGGTGAGACCCAGTACTTC; CDR3 protein: CASSPIGQAVGETQYF; V gene: TRBV18; D gene: TRBD1; clone size: NA; J gene: TRBJ2-5
CDR3 DNA: TGTGCCAGCAGCAGACAGGGCCCTATGGAGCAGTACTTC; CDR3 protein: CASSRQGPMEQYF; V gene: TRBV3-1/TRBV3-2; D gene: TRBD1; clone size: NA; J gene: TRBJ2-7
CDR3 DNA: TGTGCCACCAGTGATTCTGGTTCGGGACTAGCGGGGGGGCGGAATGAGCAGTTCTTC; CDR3 protein: CATSDSGSGLAGGRNEQFF; V gene: TRBV24-1; D gene: TRBD2; clone size: NA; J gene: TRBJ2-1
CDR3 DNA: TGCGCCAGCAGCTTGGGAGCGATGGGGACTAATAATTCACCCCTCCACTTT; CDR3 protein: CASSLGAMGTNNSPLHF; V gene: TRBV5-1; D gene: NA; clone size: NA; J gene: TRBJ1-6
CDR3 DNA: TGTGCCTGGACTCGGGGTACGGGCGGGGAGCTGTTTTTT; CDR3 protein: CAWTRGTGGELFF; V gene: TRBV30; D gene: NA; clone size: NA; J gene: TRBJ2-2
CDR3 DNA: TGCGCCAGCAGCCAAGAAGAGACAGGGGGCCTTGAGCAGTTCTTC; CDR3 protein: CASSQEETGGLEQFF; V gene: TRBV4-1; D gene: TRBD1; clone size: NA; J gene: TRBJ2-1
CDR3 DNA: TGTGCCAGCAGTAACCTACAGGTAGACACTGAAGCTTTCTTT; CDR3 protein: CASSNLQVDTEAFF; V gene: TRBV27; D gene: NA; clone size: NA; J gene: TRBJ1-1
CDR3 DNA: TGTGCCAGCAGCCCGGGACAGGGTGGGACCGGGGAGCTGTTTTTT; CDR3 protein: CASSPGQGGTGELFF; V gene: TRBV11-3; D gene: TRBD1; clone size: NA; J gene: TRBJ2-2
CDR3 DNA: TGTGCCACCAGCAGAGCCGGCAGGCGTCAGGACACCATATATTTT; CDR3 protein: CATSRAGRRQDTIYF; V gene: TRBV15; D gene: NA; clone size: NA; J gene: TRBJ1-3
CDR3 DNA: TGTGCCAGCAGTCCTAACTACGAGCAGTACTTC; CDR3 protein: CASSPNYEQYF; V gene: TRBV2; D gene: NA; clone size: NA; J gene: TRBJ2-7
CDR3 DNA: TGTGCCAGCTCACCACTTGGTTCACGGAGGGTGAGCACTGAAGCTTTCTTT; CDR3 protein: CASSPLGSRRVSTEAFF; V gene: TRBV18; D gene: NA; clone size: NA; J gene: TRBJ1-1
CDR3 DNA: TGCGCCAGCAGCTTGGCGGGGACAGTCTACGAGCAGTACTTC; CDR3 protein: CASSLAGTVYEQYF; V gene: TRBV5-1; D gene: TRBD1; clone size: few; J gene: TRBJ2-7
CDR3 DNA: TGTGCCAGCAGCCGAGACAGGGCCCTTGAGGAGCAGTACTTC; CDR3 protein: CASSRDRALEEQYF; V gene: TRBV6-1; D gene: TRBD1; clone size: NA; J gene: TRBJ2-7
CDR3 DNA: TGCGCCAGCAGCTTATCACAGGGCCTCACTGAAGCTTTCTTT; CDR3 protein: CASSLSQGLTEAFF; V gene: TRBV5-1; D gene: NA; clone size: NA; J gene: TRBJ1-1
CDR3 DNA: TGTGCCAGCCGAATACTAAGTGGAGGCGTCACTGAAGCTTTCTTT; CDR3 protein: CASRILSGGVTEAFF; V gene: TRBV6-5; D gene: NA; clone size: NA; J gene: TRBJ1-1
CDR3 DNA: TGTGCCAGCAGCGCCGGGAGTGGGACAGGGGACTACGAGCAGTACTTC; CDR3 protein: CASSAGSGTGDYEQYF; V gene: TRBV9; D gene: TRBD1; clone size: NA; J gene: TRBJ2-7
CDR3 DNA: TGTGCCAGCAGCTTAGGAGGGAGAGTCTACGAGCAGTACTTC; CDR3 protein: CASSLGGRVYEQYF; V gene: TRBV7-2; D gene: NA; clone size: NA; J gene: TRBJ2-7